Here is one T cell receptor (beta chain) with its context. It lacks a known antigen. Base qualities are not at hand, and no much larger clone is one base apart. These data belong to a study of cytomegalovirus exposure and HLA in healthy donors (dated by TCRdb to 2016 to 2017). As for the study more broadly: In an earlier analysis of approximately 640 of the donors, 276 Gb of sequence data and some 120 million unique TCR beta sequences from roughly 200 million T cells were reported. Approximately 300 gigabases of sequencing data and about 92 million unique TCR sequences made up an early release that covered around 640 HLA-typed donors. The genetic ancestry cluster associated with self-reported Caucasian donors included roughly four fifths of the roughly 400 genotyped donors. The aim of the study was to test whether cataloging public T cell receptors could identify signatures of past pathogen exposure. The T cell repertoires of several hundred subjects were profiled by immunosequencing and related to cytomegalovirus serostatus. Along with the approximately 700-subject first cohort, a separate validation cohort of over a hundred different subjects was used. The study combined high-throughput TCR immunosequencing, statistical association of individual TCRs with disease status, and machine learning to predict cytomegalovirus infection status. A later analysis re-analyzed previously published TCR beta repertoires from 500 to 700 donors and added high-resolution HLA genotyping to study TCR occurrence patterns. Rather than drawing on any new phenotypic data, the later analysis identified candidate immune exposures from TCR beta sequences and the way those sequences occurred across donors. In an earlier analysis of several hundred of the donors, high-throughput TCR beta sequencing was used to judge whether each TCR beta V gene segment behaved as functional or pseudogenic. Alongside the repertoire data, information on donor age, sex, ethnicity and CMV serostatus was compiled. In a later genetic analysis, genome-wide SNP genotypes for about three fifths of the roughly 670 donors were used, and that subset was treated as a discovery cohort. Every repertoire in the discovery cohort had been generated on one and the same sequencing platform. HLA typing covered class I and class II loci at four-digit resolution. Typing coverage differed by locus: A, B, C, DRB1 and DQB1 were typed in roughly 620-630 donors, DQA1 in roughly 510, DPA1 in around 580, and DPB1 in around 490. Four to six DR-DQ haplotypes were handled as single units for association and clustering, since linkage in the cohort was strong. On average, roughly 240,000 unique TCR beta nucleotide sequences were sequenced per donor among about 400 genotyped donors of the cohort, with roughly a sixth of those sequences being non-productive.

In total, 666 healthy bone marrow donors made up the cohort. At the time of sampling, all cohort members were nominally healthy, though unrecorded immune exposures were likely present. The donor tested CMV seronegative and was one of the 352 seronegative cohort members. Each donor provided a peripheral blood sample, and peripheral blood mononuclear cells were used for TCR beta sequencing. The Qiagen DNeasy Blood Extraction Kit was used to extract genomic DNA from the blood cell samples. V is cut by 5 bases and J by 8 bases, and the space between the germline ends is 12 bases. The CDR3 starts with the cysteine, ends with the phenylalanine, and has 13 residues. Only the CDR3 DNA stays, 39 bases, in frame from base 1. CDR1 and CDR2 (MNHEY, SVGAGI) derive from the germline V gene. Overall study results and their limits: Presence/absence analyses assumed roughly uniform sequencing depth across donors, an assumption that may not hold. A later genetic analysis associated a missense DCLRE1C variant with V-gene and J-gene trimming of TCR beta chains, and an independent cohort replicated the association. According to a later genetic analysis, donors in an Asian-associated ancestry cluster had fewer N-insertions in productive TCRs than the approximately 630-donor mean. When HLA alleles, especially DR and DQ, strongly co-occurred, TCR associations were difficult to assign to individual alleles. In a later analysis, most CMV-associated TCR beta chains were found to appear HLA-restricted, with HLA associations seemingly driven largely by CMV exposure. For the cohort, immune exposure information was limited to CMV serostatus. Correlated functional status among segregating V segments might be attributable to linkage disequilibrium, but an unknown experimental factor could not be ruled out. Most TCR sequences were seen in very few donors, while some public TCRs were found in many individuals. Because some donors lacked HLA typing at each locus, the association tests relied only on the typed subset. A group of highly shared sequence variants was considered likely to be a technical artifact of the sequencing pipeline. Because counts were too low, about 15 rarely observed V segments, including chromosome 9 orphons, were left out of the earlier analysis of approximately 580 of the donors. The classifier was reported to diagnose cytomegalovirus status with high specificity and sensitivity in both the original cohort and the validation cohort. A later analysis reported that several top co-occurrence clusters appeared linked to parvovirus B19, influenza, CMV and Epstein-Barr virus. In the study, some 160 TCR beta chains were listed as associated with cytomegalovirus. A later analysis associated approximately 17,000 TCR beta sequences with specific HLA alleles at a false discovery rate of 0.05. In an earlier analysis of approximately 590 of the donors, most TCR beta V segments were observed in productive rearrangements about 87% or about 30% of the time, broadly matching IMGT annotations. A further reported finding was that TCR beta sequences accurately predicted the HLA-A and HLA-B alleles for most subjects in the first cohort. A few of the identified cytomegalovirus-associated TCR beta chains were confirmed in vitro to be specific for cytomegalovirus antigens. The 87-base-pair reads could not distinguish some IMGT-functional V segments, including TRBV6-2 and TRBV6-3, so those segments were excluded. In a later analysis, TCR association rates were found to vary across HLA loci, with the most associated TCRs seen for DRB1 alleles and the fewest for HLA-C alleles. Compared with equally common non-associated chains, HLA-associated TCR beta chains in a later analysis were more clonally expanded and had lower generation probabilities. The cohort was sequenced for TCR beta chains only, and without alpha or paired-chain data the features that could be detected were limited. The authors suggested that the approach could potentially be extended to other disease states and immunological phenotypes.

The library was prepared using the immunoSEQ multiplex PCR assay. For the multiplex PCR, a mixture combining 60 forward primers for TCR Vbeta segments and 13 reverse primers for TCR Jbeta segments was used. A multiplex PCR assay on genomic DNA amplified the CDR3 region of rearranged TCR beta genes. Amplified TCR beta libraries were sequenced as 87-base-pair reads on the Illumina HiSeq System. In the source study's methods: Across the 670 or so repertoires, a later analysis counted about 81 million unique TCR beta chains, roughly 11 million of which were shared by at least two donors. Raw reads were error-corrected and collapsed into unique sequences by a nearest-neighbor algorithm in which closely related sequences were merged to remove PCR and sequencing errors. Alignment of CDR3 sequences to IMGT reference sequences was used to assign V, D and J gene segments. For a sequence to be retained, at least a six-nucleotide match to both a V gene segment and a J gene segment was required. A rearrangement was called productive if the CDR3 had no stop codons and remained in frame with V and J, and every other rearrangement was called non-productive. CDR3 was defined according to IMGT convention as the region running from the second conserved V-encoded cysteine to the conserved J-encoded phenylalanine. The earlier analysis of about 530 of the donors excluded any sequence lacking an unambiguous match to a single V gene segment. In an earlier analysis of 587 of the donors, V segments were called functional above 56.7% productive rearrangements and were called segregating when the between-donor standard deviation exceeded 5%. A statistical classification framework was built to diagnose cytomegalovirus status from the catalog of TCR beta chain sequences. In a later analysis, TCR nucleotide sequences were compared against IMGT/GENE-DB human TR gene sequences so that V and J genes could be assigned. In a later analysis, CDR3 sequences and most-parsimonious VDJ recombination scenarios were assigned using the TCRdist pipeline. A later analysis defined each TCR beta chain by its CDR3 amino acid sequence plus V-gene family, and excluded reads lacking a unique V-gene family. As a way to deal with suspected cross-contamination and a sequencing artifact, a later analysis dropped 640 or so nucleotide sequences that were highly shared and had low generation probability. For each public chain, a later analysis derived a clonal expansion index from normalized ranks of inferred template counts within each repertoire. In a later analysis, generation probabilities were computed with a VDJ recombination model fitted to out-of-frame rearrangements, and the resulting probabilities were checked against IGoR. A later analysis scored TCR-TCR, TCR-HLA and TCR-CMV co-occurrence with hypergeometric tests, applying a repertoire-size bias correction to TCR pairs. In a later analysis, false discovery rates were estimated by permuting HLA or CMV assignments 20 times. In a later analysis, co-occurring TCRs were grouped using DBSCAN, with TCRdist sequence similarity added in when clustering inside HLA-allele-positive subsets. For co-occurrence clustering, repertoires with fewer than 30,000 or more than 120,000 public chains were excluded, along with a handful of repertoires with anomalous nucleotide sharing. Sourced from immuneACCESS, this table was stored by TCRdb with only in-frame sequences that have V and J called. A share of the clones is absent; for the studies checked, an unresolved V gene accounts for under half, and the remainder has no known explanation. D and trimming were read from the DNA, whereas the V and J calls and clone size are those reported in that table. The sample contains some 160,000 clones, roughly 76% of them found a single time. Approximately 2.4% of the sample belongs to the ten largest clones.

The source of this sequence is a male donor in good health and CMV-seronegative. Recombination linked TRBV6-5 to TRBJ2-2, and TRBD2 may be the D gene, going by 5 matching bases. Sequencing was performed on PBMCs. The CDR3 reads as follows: CASSTWRAGELFF. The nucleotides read TGTGCCAGCAGTACTTGGCGGGCTGGGGAGCTGTTTTTT.